Below are 9 T cell receptor beta chains sequenced from a single sample in a study of CD8+ T cells in alopecia areata. Noted treatment: oral pan-JAK inhibitor, 5-10 mg twice daily. Extracted RNA was reverse transcribed, and the resulting cDNA served as sequencing template. Profiled with immunoSEQ multiplex PCR; TCRdb holds only in-frame clones, not every one. Found here are around 120,000 clones, about half of them singletons; the top ten hold roughly 0.45%. The material was CD4+ T cells sorted from blood, obtained at week 4, from a patient treated with tofacitinib. The receptors were sampled from a human donor with alopecia areata.

This clone was counted only a few times. The chain has TRBV30 and TRBJ1-3, with D unclear. The CDR3 totals 14 residues. The V end was cut by 1 base, the J end by 1 base, with 8 bases between. CDR1 and CDR2 from the germline V gene are GTSNPN and SVGIG (reference sequence). This chain's CDR3 is CAWSEGNSGNTIYF. In DNA, the CDR3 is TGTGCCTGGAGTGAGGGAAATTCTGGAAACACCATATATTTT.

The chain has TRBV6-5 and TRBJ1-2; the match to TRBD1 covers 10 bases. CDR1 is MNHEY and CDR2 is SVGAGI in the germline V gene. The CDR3 length is 15 residues. The V segment lost 2 bases and the J segment 2 bases; nucleotides outside the gene matches: 2. CDR3 DNA sequence: TGTGCCAGCAGTTACCCGGGACAGGGGAACTATGGCTACACCTTC. Translation gives CASSYPGQGNYGYTF.

This clone came up a few times. The rearrangement uses TRBV30 and TRBJ1-1; D gene uncertain. This CDR3 is 16 amino acids long. The ends were cut back, 1 base at V and 1 base at J, with 16 bases in the middle. Per germline, CDR1 GTSNPN and CDR2 SVGIG (reference sequence). CDR3 sequence: CAWSGRVGKGNTEAFF. The CDR3, as DNA: TGTGCCTGGAGTGGAAGGGTTGGAAAGGGGAACACTGAAGCTTTCTTT.

The chain recombines TRBV5-6 with TRBJ2-1, with D possibly TRBD1 on 7 matching bases. V was pared by 4 bases and J by 10 bases, with 24 bases between. This CDR3 has 16 residues. CDR1 is SGHDT, CDR2 YYEEEE, per germline. CDR3 sequence reads: CASSPIRQGGSREQFF. CDR3 DNA: TGTGCCAGCAGCCCAATCCGGCAGGGGGGATCGAGGGAGCAGTTCTTC.

The chain links TRBV5-8 to TRBJ2-2; 9 nucleotides align to TRBD1. Germline-derived CDR1 and CDR2 are SGHTS and YDEGEE. J lost 3 bases, V lost 0 bases, and 0 bases had no gene match. The CDR3 sequence is 15 residues long. CDR3 nucleotides: TGTGCCAGCAGCTTGGGGGACAGGGACACCGGGGAGCTGTTTTTT. Translating it yields CASSLGDRDTGELFF.

This clone was seen ten or more times. J is TRBJ2-2 and V is TRBV7-9; D ambiguous. V lost 3 bases and J 6 bases, leaving 8 bases between the germline ends. The germline V gene has CDR1 SEHNR and CDR2 FQNEAQ (reference sequence). This CDR3 spans 13 amino acids. CDR3 loop: CASSFANAGELFF. Written as DNA, the CDR3 is TGTGCCAGCAGCTTCGCGAATGCCGGGGAGCTGTTTTTT. Full variable domain (remainder filled in from reference TRBV7-9 and TRBJ2-2): DTGVSQNPRHKITKRGQNVTFRCDPISEHNRLYWYRQTLGQGPEFLTYFQNEAQLEKSRLLSDRFSAERPKGSFSTLEIQRTEQGDSAMYLCASSFANAGELFFGEGSRLTVL.

The chain couples TRBV30 to TRBJ2-2, with 8 bases fitting TRBD1. Germline V CDR1 and CDR2: GTSNPN, SVGIG (reference sequence). V dropped 2 bases and J dropped 7; count of bases not matched to a gene: 15. The CDR3 sequence is 17 residues long. CDR3 protein: CAWSWPPSGGYVGELFF. In DNA form, the CDR3 reads TGTGCCTGGAGTTGGCCACCATCAGGGGGCTATGTCGGGGAGCTGTTTTTT.

The chain has TRBV11-2 and TRBJ2-5; weak D call: TRBD1 (5 bases). Trimming shortened V by 3 bases and J by 4 bases, and 12 bases separated the two germline ends. Germline CDR1 SGHAT, CDR2 FQNNGV. CDR3 length: 14 residues. The CDR3 DNA is TGTGCCAGCAGCTTTGGGGCGCCCCCAGAGACCCAGTACTTC. Amino acids: CASSFGAPPETQYF.

J is TRBJ2-7 and V is TRBV5-6, with 7 bases lining up with TRBD1. This CDR3 comprises 15 residues. CDR1 is SGHDT and CDR2 is YYEEEE in the germline V gene. V trimming: 1 base; J trimming: 9 bases; junction bases outside the gene matches: 13. The CDR3 DNA reads as TGTGCCAGCAGCTTGCCCGGGACAGCCTCGTGGTGGCAGTACTTC. Residues: CASSLPGTASWWQYF.